This TCR beta chain appears in the sequencing data of a study of T cell responses to AZD1222 COVID-19 vaccine. Per germline, CDR1 SGHTS and CDR2 YDEGEE. The V end lost 1 base, the J end lost 12 bases, and 10 bases lay between the germline ends. This CDR3 region has 11 residues. Assay: immunoSEQ multiplex PCR; the TCRdb copy retains only in-frame clones and omits some. The table lists about 140,000 clones, roughly 88% of them singletons. With respect to this clone: As yet, its antigen is unknown.

Notes on the study in general: Females made up more of the donors, who were largely white British, and clonal diversity may have come out too low. Targeting of unmutated variant regions was reportedly seen in nearly half of spike-specific TCRs. Baseline testing showed seropositivity in only six AZD1222 recipients. After the peak T cell response, and only then, were repertoires sampled.

The TCR originated in an adult in good health. The chain employs TRBV5-8 and TRBJ1-2, with a possible D match to TRBD1 (6 bases). The specimen comprised peripheral blood, sampled on day 0 of AZD1222 vaccination. CDR3 DNA sequence: TGTGCCAGCAGCTTGTACAGGGAGAACACCTTC. Encoded protein: CASSLYRENTF.